This TCR beta chain appears in the sequencing data of a study of OX40 agonist ivuxolimab in advanced cancers. Across the study: Those enrolled were approximately 87% male, with a mean age of around 58 years and ages from roughly 20 to 85.

Study-level points and caveats: Specificity for antigen went undetermined in the expanded peripheral T cells. At 0.1-3.0 mg/kg, partial responders had clonal expansion among the lowest observed.

In the case of this clone: Its antigen is unknown.

Germline V CDR1 and CDR2: MNHNS, SASEGT. The V gene end was trimmed by 3 bases and the J gene end by 6 bases; junction bases not matched to a gene: 6. CDR3 length: 14 residues. Libraries were prepared by immunoSEQ multiplex PCR; TCRdb keeps only in-frame clonotypes and omits some of them. The table lists about 34,000 clones, about four fifths of them singletons. J is TRBJ2-7 and V is TRBV6-1; TRBD1 matches at 9 bases. This receptor was taken from an adult with an advanced solid tumor such as melanoma, head and neck, liver or kidney cancer. This sample comprised CD4+ or CD8+ T cells sorted from blood, obtained in a trial of the OX40 agonist ivuxolimab. The CDR3 region has the DNA TGTGCCAGCAGTGAGCTGGGACAGGGCTTCGAGCAGTACTTC. Translation gives CASSELGQGFEQYF.